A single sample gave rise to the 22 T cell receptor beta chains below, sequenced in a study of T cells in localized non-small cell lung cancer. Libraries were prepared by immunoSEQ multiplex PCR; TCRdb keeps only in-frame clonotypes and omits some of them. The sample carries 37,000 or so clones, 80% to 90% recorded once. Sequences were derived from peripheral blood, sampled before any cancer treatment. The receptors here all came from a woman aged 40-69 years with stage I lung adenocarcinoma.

CDR3 DNA: TGTGCCAGCAGCGCTACAGCTTATAGCAATCAGCCCCAGCATTTT. Encoded protein: CASSATAYSNQPQHF. V usage is TRBV6-5 and J usage is TRBJ1-5; no clear D gene. Trimming took 6 bases from V and 0 from J, leaving 12 bases between them. This CDR3 is 15 amino acids long. Per the germline V gene, CDR1 is MNHEY and CDR2 is SVGAGI.

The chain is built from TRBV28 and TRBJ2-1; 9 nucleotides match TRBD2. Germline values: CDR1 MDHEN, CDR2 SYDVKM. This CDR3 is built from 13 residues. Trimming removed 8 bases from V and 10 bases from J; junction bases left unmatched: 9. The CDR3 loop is CASGPRLAGEQFF. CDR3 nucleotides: TGTGCCAGCGGACCCCGCCTAGCGGGGGAGCAGTTCTTC.

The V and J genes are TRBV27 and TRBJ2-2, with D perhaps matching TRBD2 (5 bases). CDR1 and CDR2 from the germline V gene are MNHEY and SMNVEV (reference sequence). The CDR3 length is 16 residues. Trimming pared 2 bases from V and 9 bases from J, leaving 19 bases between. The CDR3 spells CASSLPDSANVRELFF. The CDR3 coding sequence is TGTGCCAGCAGTTTACCGGACTCAGCGAATGTACGGGAGCTGTTTTTT.

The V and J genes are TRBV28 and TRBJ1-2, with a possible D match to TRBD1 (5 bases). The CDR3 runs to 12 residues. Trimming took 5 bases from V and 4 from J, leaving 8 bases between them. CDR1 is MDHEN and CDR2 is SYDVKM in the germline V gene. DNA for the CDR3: TGTGCCAGCAGTGGGGACCTCTATGGCTACACCTTC. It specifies CASSGDLYGYTF.

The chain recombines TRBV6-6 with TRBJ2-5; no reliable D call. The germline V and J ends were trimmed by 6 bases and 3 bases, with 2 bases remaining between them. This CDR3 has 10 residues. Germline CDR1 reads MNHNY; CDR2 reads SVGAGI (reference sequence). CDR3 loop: CASREETQYF. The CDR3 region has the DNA TGTGCCAGCAGAGAAGAGACCCAGTACTTC.

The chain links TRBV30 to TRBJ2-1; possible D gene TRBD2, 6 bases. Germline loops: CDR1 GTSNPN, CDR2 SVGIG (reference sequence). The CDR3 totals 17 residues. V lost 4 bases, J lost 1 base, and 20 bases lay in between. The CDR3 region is CAWKGVSGLRSYNEQFF. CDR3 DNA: TGTGCCTGGAAAGGGGTTAGCGGCTTAAGATCCTACAATGAGCAGTTCTTC.

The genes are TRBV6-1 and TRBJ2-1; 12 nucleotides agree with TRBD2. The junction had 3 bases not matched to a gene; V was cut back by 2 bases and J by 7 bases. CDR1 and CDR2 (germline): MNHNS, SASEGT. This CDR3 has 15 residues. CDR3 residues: CASSELAGGPNEQFF. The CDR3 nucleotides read TGTGCCAGCAGTGAACTAGCGGGAGGGCCAAATGAGCAGTTCTTC.

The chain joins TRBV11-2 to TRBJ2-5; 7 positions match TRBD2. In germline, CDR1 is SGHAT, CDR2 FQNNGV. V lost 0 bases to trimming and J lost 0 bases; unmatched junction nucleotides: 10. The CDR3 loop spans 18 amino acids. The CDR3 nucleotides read TGTGCCAGCAGCTTAGAGCCAGCGGGGCCCCCCGACCAAGAGACCCAGTACTTC. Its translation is CASSLEPAGPPDQETQYF.

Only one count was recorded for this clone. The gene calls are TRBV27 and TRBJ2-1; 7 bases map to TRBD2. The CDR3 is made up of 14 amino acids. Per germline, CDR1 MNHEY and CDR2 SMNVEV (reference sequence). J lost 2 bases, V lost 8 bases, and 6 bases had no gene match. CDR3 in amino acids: CASSGGSTYNEQFF. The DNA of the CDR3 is TGTGCCAGCTCGGGCGGGAGCACCTACAATGAGCAGTTCTTC.

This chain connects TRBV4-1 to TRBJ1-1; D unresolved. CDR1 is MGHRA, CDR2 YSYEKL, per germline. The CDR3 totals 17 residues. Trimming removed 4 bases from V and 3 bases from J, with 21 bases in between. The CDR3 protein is CASSRPRHGQRDTEAFF. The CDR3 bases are TGCGCCAGCAGCCGACCCCGGCACGGCCAGAGGGACACTGAAGCTTTCTTT.

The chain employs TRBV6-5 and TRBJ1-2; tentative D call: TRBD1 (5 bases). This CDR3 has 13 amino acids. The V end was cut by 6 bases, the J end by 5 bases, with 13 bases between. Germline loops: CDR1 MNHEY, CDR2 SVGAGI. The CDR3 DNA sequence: TGTGCCAGCAGCAGGGCAGGCGGGTATGGCTACACCTTC. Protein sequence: CASSRAGGYGYTF.

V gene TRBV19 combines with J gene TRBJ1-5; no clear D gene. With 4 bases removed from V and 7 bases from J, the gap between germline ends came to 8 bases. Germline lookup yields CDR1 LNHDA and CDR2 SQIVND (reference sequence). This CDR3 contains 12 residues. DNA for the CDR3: TGTGCCAGTAGTAGAGGTAGGCAGCCCCAGCATTTT. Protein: CASSRGRQPQHF.

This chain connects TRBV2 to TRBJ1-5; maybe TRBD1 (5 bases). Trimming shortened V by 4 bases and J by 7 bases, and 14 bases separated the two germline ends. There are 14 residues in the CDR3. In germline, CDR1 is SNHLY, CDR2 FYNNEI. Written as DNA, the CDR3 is TGTGCCAGCAGTGTAAGTCGGGGGGACCAGCCCCAGCATTTT. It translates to CASSVSRGDQPQHF.

CDR3 protein: CASSPRVAYEQYF. CDR3 DNA sequence: TGTGCCAGCAGCCCTAGGGTGGCCTACGAGCAGTACTTC. The chain joins TRBV7-9 to TRBJ2-7; the D is unclear. Trimming removed 5 bases from V and 2 bases from J, with 10 bases in between. The CDR3 extends over 13 amino acids. Germline V gives CDR1 SEHNR, CDR2 FQNEAQ (reference sequence).

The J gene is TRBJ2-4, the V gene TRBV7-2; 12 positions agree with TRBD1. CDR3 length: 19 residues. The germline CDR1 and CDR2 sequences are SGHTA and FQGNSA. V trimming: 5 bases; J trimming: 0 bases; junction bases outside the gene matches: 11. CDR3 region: CASSPRSGTGGLAKNIQYF. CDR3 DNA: TGTGCCAGCAGCCCACGGTCGGGGACAGGGGGCCTAGCCAAAAACATTCAGTACTTC. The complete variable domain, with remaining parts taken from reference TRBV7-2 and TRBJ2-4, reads GAGVSQSPSNKVTEKGKDVELRCDPISGHTALYWYRQSLGQGLEFLIYFQGNSAPDKSGLPSDRFSAERTGGSVSTLTIQRTQQEDSAVYLCASSPRSGTGGLAKNIQYFGAGTRLSVL.

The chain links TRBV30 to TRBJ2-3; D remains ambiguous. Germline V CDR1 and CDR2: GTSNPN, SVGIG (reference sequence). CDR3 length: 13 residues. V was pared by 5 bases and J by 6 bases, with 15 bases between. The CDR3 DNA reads TGTGCCTGGGGCTCGCTAGATTCGGATACGCAGTATTTT. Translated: CAWGSLDSDTQYF.

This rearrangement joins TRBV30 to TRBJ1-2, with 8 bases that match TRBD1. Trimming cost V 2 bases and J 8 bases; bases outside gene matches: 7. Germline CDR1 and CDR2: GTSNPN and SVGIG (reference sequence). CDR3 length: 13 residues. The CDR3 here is CAWSRDRPRGYTF. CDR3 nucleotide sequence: TGTGCCTGGAGTCGGGACAGGCCTCGCGGCTACACCTTC.

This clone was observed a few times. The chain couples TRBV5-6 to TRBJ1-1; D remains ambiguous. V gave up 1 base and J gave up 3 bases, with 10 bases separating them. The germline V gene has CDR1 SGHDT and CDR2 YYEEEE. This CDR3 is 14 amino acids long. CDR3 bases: TGTGCCAGCAGCTTGATGGTGACCCACACTGAAGCTTTCTTT. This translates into CASSLMVTHTEAFF. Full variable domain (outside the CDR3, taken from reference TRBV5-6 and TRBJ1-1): DAGVTQSPTHLIKTRGQQVTLRCSPKSGHDTVSWYQQALGQGPQFIFQYYEEEERQRGNFPDRFSGHQFPNYSSELNVNALLLGDSALYLCASSLMVTHTEAFFGQGTRLTVV.

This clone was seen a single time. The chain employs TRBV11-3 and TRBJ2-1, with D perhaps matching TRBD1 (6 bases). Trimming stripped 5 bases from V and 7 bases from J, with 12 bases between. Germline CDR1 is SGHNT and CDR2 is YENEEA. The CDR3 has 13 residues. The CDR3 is CASSINRVNEQFF. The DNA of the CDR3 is TGTGCCAGCAGCATCAACAGGGTGAATGAGCAGTTCTTC. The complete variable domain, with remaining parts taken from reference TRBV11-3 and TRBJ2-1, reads EAGVVQSPRYKIIEKKQPVAFWCNPISGHNTLYWYLQNLGQGPELLIRYENEEAVDDSQLPKDRFSAERLKGVDSTLKIQPAELGDSAVYLCASSINRVNEQFFGPGTRLTVL.

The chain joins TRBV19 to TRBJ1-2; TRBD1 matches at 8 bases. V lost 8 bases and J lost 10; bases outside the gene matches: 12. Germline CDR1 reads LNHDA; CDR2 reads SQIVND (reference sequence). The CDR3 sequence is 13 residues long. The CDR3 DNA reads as TGTGCCAGTGGCAAAGAGGACAGGGATGACTACACCTTC. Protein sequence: CASGKEDRDDYTF.

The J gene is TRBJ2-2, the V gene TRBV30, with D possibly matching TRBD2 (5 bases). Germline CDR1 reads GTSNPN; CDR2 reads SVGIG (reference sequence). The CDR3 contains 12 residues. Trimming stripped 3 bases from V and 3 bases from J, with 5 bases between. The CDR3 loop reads CAWRGDTGELFF. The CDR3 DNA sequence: TGTGCCTGGAGGGGAGACACCGGGGAGCTGTTTTTT. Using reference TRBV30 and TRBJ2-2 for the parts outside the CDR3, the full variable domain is SQTIHQWPATLVQPVGSPLSLECTVEGTSNPNLYWYRQAAGRGLQLLFYSVGIGQISSEVPQNLSASRPQDRQFILSSKKLLLSDSGFYLCAWRGDTGELFFGEGSRLTVL.

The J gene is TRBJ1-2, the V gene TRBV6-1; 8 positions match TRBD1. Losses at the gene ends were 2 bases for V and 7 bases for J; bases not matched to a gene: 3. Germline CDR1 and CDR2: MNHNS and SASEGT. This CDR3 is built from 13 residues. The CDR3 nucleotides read TGTGCCAGCAGTGAACAGGGGGCGAGTGGCTACACCTTC. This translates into CASSEQGASGYTF.